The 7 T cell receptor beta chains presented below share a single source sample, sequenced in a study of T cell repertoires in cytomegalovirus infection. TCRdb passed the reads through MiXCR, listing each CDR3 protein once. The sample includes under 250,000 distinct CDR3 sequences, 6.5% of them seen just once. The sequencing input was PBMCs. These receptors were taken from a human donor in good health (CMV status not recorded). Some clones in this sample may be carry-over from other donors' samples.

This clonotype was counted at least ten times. DNA of the CDR3: TGTGCCAGCAGCCGGGACAGGGGCGAAAAACTGTTTTTT. Amino acid sequence: CASSRDRGEKLFF. The rearrangement uses TRBV7-9 and TRBJ1-4, with 10 bases fitting TRBD1. The germline V gene has CDR1 SEHNR and CDR2 FQNEAQ (reference sequence). The V segment lost 5 bases and the J segment 8 bases; nucleotides outside the gene matches: 2. The CDR3 has 13 residues.

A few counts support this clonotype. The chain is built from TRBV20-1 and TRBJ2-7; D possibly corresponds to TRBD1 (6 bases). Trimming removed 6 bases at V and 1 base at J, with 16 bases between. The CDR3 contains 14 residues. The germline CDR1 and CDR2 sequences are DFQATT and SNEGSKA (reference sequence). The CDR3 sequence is CSAIQGTASYEQYF. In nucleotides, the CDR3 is TGCAGTGCAATCCAGGGGACGGCATCCTACGAGCAGTACTTC.

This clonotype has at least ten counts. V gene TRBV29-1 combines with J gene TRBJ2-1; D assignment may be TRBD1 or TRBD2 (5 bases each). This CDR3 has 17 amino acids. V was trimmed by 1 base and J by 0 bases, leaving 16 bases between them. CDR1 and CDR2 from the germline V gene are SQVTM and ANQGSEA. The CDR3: CSVEGGRGFGSYNEQFF. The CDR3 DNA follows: TGCAGCGTTGAAGGGGGACGCGGATTCGGCTCCTACAATGAGCAGTTCTTC.

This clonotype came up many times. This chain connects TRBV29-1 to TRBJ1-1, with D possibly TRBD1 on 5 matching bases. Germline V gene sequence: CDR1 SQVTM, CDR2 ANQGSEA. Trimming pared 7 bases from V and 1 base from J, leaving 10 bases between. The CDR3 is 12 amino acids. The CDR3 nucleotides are TGCAGCGCAGGGACCGGGAACACTGAAGCTTTCTTT. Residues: CSAGTGNTEAFF.

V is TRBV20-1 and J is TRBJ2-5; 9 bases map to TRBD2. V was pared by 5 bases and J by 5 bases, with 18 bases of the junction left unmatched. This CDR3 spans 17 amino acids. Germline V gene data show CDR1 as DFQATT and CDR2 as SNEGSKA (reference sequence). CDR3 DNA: TGCAGTGCTGCAGCCGTTGGCGGGGGGGCGTGGGACGAGACCCAGTACTTC. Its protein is CSAAAVGGGAWDETQYF.

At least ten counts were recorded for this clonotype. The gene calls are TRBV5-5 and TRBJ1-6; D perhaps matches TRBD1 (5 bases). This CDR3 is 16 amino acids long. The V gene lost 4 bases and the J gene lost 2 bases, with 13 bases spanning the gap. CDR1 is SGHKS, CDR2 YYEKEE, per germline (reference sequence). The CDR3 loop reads CASSLIDSAYNSPLHF. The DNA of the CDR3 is TGTGCCAGCAGCCTGATCGACAGTGCCTATAATTCACCCCTCCACTTT.

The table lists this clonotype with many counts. CDR3 nucleotide sequence: TGTGCCACCGCAGGGGGGGTCAACACCGGGGAGCTGTTTTTT. It translates to CATAGGVNTGELFF. J is TRBJ2-2 and V is TRBV19; D possibly uses TRBD1 or TRBD2 (7 bases each). Looked up from germline, CDR1 is LNHDA and CDR2 is SQIVND (reference sequence). This CDR3 region has 14 residues. V gave up 10 bases and J gave up 2 bases, with 14 bases separating them. The full variable domain, rest sourced from reference TRBV19 and TRBJ2-2, is DGGITQSPKYLFRKEGQNVTLSCEQNLNHDAMYWYRQDPGQGLRLIYYSQIVNDFQKGDIAEGYSVSREKKESFPLTVTSAQKNPTAFYLCATAGGVNTGELFFGEGSRLTVL.